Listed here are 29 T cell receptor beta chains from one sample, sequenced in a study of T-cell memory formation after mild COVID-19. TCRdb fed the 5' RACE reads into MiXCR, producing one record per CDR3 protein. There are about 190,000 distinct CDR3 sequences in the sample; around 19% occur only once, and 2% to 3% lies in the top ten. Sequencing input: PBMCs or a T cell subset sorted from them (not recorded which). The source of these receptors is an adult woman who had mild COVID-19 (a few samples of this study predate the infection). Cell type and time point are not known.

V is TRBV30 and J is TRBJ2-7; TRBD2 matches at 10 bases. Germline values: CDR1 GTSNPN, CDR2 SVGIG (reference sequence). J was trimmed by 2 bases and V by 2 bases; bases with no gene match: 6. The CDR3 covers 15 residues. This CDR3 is CAWSLAGVLAYEQYF. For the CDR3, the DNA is TGTGCCTGGAGTCTAGCGGGAGTGCTCGCCTACGAGCAGTACTTC.

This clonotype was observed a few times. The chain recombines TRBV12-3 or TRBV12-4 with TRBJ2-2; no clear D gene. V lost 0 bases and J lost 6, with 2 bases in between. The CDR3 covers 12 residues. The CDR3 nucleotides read TGTGCCAGCAGTTTAGCAGCCGGGGAGCTGTTTTTT. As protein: CASSLAAGELFF.

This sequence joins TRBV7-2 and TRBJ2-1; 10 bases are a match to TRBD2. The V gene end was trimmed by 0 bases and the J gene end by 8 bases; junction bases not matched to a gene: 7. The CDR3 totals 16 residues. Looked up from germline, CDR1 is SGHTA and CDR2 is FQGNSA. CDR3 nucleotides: TGTGCCAGCAGCTTAGCAGGGGCTAGCGGGAGCTATGAGCAGTTCTTC. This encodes CASSLAGASGSYEQFF.

The CDR3 loop is CASSFWGQGATSSGANVLTF. CDR3 nucleotides: TGTGCCAGCAGTTTCTGGGGACAGGGGGCCACTAGCTCTGGGGCCAACGTCCTGACTTTC. This chain uses TRBV27 with TRBJ2-6; 12 bases match TRBD1. Per germline, CDR1 MNHEY and CDR2 SMNVEV (reference sequence). This CDR3 contains 20 residues. Losses at the gene ends were 3 bases for V and 0 bases for J; bases not matched to a gene: 9. Together with reference TRBV27 and TRBJ2-6, the CDR3 gives the full variable domain: EAQVTQNPRYLITVTGKKLTVTCSQNMNHEYMSWYRQDPGLGLRQIYYSMNVEVTDKGDVPEGYKVSRKEKRNFPLILESPSPNQTSLYFCASSFWGQGATSSGANVLTFGAGSRLTVL.

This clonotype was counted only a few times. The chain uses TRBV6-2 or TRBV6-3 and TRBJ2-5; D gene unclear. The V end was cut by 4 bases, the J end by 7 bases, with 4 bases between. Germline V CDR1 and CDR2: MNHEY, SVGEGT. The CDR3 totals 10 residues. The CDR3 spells CASSSRTQYF. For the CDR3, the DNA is TGTGCCAGCAGTTCACGGACCCAGTACTTC.

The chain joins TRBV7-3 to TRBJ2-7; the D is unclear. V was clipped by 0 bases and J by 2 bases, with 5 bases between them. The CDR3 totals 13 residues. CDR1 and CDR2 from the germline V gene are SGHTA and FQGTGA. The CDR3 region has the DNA TGTGCCAGCAGCTTAACGGGCCCCTACGAGCAGTACTTC. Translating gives CASSLTGPYEQYF.

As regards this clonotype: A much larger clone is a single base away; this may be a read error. This CDR3 reads CASSSHVRVGAKNIQYF. CDR3 coding DNA: TGTGCCAGCAGCTCCCACGTTAGGGTCGGAGCCAAAAACATTCAGTACTTC. This chain connects TRBV7-2 to TRBJ2-4; unclear D gene. CDR1 and CDR2 from the germline V gene are SGHTA and FQGNSA. The CDR3 contains 17 residues. With 4 bases removed from V and 0 bases from J, the gap between germline ends came to 16 bases.

This CDR3 reads CASSSSITEAFF. In nucleotides, the CDR3 is TGTGCCAGCTCCAGTTCCATCACTGAAGCTTTCTTT. The gene calls are TRBV18 and TRBJ1-1; D gene uncertain. The germline V gene has CDR1 KGHSH and CDR2 LQKENI. Trimming stripped 6 bases from V and 4 bases from J, with 9 bases between. CDR3 length equals 12 residues.

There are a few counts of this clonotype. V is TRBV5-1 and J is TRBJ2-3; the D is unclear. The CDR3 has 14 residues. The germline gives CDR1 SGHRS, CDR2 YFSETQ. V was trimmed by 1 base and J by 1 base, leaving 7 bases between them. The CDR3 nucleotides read TGCGCCAGCAGCTTGACGGTGGGCACAGATACGCAGTATTTT. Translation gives CASSLTVGTDTQYF.

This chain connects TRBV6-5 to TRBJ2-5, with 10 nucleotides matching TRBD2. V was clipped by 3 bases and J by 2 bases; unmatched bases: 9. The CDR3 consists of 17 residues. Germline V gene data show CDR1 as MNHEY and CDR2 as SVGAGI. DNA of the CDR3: TGTGCCAGCAGTTATTCCCTACTAGCGGGACTTCAAGAGACCCAGTACTTC. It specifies CASSYSLLAGLQETQYF.

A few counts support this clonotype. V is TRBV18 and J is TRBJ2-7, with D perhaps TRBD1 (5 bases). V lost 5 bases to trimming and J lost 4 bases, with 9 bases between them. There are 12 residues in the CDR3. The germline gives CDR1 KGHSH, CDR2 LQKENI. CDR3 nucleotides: TGTGCCAGCTCAGGGGCCGCGTACGAGCAGTACTTC. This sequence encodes CASSGAAYEQYF.

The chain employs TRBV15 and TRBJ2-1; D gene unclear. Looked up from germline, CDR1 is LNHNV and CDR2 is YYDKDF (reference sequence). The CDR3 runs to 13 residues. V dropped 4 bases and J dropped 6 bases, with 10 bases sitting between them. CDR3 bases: TGTGCCACCAGCACCGGGCGGCTCAATGAGCAGTTCTTC. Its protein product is CATSTGRLNEQFF. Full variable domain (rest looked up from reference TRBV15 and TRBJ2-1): DAMVIQNPRYQVTQFGKPVTLSCSQTLNHNVMYWYQQKSSQAPKLLFHYYDKDFNNEADTPDNFQSRRPNTSFCFLDIRSPGLGDTAMYLCATSTGRLNEQFFGPGTRLTVL.

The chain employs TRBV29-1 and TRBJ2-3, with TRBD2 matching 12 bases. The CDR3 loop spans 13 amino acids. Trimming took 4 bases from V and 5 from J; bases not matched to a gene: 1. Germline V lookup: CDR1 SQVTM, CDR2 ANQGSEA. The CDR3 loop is CSVVLAGGDTQYF. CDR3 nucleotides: TGCAGCGTTGTACTAGCGGGGGGAGATACGCAGTATTTT.

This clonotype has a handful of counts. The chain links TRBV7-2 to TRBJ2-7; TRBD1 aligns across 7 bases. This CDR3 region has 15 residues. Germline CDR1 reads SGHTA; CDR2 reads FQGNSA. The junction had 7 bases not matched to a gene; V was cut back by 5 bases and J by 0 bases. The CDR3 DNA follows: TGTGCCAGCAGCCCACTAGGGACAGCCTCCTACGAGCAGTACTTC. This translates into CASSPLGTASYEQYF.

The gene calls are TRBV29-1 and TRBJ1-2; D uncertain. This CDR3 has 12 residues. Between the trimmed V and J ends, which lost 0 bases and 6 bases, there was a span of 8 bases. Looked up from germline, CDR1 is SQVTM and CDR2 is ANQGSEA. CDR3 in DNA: TGCAGCGTTGAAGATCAGGCGGATGGCTACACCTTC. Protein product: CSVEDQADGYTF. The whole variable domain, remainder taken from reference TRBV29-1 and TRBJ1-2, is SAVISQKPSRDICQRGTSLTIQCQVDSQVTMMFWYRQQPGQSLTLIATANQGSEATYESGFVIDKFPISRPNLTFSTLTVSNMSPEDSSIYLCSVEDQADGYTFGSGTRLTVV.

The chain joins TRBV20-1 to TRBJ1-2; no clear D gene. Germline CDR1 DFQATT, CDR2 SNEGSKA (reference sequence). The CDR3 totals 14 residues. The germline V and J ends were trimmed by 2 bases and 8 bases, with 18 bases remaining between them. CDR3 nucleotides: TGCAGTGCTAGATTCCTCCAGGTTCTCCTGGGCTACACCTTC. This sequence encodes CSARFLQVLLGYTF.

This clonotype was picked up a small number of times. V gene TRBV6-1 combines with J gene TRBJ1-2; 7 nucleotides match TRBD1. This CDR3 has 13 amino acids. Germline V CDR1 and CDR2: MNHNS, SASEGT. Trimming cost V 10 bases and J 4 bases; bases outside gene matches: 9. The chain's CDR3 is CAIASEGAYGYTF. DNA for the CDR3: TGTGCCATAGCGAGCGAGGGGGCCTATGGCTACACCTTC.

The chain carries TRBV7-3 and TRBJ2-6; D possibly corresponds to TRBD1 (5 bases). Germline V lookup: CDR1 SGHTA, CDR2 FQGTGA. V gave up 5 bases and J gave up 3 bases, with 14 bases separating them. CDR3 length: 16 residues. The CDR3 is CASSQNWGRGANVLTF. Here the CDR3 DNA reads TGTGCCAGCAGCCAAAACTGGGGCCGTGGGGCCAACGTCCTGACTTTC.

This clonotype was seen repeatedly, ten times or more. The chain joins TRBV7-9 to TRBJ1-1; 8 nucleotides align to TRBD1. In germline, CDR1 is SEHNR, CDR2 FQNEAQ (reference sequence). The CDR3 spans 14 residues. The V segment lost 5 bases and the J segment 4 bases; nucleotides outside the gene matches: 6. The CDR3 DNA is TGTGCCAGCAGCCCGCACACAGGGGGCACTGAAGCTTTCTTT. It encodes CASSPHTGGTEAFF.

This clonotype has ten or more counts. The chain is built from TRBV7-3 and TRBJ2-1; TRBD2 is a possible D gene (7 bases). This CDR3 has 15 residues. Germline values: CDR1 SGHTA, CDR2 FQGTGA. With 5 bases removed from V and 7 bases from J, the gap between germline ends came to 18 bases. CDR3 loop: CASSPRGGRWNEQFF. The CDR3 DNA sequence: TGTGCCAGCAGCCCAAGGGGGGGGAGGTGGAATGAGCAGTTCTTC.

CDR3 amino acids: CASSQVTDTQYF. CDR3 coding DNA: TGTGCCAGCAGCCAGGTCACAGATACGCAGTATTTT. The chain carries TRBV3-1 and TRBJ2-3, with D hard to call. Trimming pared 3 bases from V and 2 bases from J, leaving 3 bases between. The length of the CDR3 is 12 residues. Germline V gene lookup returns CDR1 LGHDT and CDR2 YNNKEL (reference sequence).

The CDR3 reads CASGVYGLNTEAFF. CDR3 bases: TGTGCTAGTGGTGTTTACGGCCTGAACACTGAAGCTTTCTTT. V gene TRBV12-5 combines with J gene TRBJ1-1; no firm D call. V shed 5 bases and J shed 0 bases, with 10 bases lying between them. This CDR3 spans 14 amino acids. The germline gives CDR1 LGHNT, CDR2 FRNRAP.

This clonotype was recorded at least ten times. The CDR3 is CASSQETSGYNEQFF. The CDR3 bases are TGCGCCAGCAGCCAAGAGACTAGCGGGTACAATGAGCAGTTCTTC. The V gene is TRBV4-3, the J gene TRBJ2-1, with 10 bases lining up with TRBD2. This CDR3 is built from 15 residues. Unmatched junction bases numbered 0, after V lost 0 bases and J lost 4 bases. CDR1 and CDR2 from the germline V gene are LGHNA and YSLEER.

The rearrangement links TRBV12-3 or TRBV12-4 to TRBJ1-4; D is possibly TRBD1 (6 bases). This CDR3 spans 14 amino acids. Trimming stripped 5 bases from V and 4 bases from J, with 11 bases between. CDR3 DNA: TGTGCCAGCAGTGATGGACAGTTTAATGAAAAACTGTTTTTT. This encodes CASSDGQFNEKLFF.

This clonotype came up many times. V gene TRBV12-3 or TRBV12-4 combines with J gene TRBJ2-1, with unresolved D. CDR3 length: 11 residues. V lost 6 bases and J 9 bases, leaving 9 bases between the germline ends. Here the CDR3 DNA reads TGTGCCAGCAGGAAGATAGGTGAGCAGTTCTTC. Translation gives CASRKIGEQFF.

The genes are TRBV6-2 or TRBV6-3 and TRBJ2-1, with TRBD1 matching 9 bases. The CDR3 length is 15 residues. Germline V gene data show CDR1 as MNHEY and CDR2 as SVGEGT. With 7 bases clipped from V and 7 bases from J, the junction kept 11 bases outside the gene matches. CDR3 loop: CASISPGQGSNEQFF. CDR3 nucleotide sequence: TGTGCCAGCATCAGCCCGGGACAGGGTTCGAATGAGCAGTTCTTC.

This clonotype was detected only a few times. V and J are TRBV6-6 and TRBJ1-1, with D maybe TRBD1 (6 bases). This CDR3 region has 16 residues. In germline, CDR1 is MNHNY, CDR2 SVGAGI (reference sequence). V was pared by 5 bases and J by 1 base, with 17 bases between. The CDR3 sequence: CASSTSEGGKNTEAFF. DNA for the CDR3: TGTGCCAGCAGTACCAGCGAGGGGGGTAAGAACACTGAAGCTTTCTTT.

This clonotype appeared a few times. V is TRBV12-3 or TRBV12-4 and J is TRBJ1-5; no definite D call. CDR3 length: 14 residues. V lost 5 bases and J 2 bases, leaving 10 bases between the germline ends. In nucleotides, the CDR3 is TGTGCCAGCAGTCCAGCTACTGGCAATCAGCCCCAGCATTTT. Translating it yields CASSPATGNQPQHF.

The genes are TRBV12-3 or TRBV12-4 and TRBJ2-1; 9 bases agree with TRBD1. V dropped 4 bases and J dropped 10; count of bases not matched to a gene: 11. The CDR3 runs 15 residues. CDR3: CASSSAGDRASEQFF. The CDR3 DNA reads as TGTGCCAGCAGTTCGGCAGGGGACAGGGCATCCGAGCAGTTCTTC.